The TCR beta chain described here comes from a study of blood T cell repertoires in COVID-19. Study information: Material from acute and convalescent COVID-19 was sourced from the United States, Italy and Spain.

Clinical history as reported by participants underpinned cohort assignment. With regard to this clone: Other DNA sequences within the sample encode an identical CDR3.

As processed by the authors: How many nucleated cells were present was estimated from reference gene primer amplification. The protocol was immunoSEQ multiplex PCR, while the TCRdb copy is restricted to in-frame clones and leaves out a portion. D and trimming come from the DNA, and the V and J calls and clone size come from that table. The data hold over 130,000 clones, with 84% observed a single time. CDR3 length: 15 residues. The V gene lost 3 bases and the J gene lost 1 base, with 11 bases spanning the gap. In germline, CDR1 is KGHDR, CDR2 SFDVKD. The source material was PBMCs or T cells enriched from blood (not recorded which). This chain connects TRBV24-1 to TRBJ2-5, with a possible D match to TRBD2 (5 bases). The clonotype originates from a woman in her 50s with acute COVID-19. The CDR3 region has the DNA TGTGCCACCAGTGATCCCCGGACTGGCCAAGAGACCCAGTACTTC. Its protein is CATSDPRTGQETQYF.